This is a list of T cell receptor beta chains from one sample in a study of blood T cell repertoires in COVID-19. Some clones are missing from TCRdb's copy, which holds only in-frame ones; the method was immunoSEQ multiplex PCR. The sample shows about 59,000 clones, 91% of them seen only once. The specimen sequenced was peripheral blood. The origin of the receptors is a human donor in a cohort sampled during active COVID-19. CDR3s include the opening cysteine and the closing phenylalanine or tryptophan. The order of the fields is J gene, clone size, V gene, D gene, CDR3 length, CDR3 DNA, CDR3 protein. The D gene is left open where the match is weak. Part of the rows lack a size; the others show once, few, many or a class for expanded clones.

j_gene: TRBJ1-1
abundance: .
v_gene: TRBV12-5
d_gene: .
len: 16
CDR3nt: TGTGCTAGTGGTTCTGACCCCGGGACATGGTTGAGGGAAGCTTTCTTT
CDR3aa: CASGSDPGTWLREAFF

j_gene: TRBJ2-3
abundance: once
v_gene: TRBV30
d_gene: .
len: 16
CDR3nt: TGTGCCTGGAGTGTATTAGGGGGTCGTATCGCAGATACGCAGTATTTT
CDR3aa: CAWSVLGGRIADTQYF

j_gene: TRBJ2-3
abundance: .
v_gene: TRBV10-1
d_gene: TRBD2
len: 13
CDR3nt: TGCGCCAGCAGCGGACTAGCGGGAGCAGCGCAGTATTTT
CDR3aa: CASSGLAGAAQYF

j_gene: TRBJ1-3
abundance: .
v_gene: TRBV18
d_gene: TRBD1
len: 17
CDR3nt: TGTGCCAGCTCACCAGCGTACCAGGGGGTCTCTGGAAACACCATATATTTT
CDR3aa: CASSPAYQGVSGNTIYF

j_gene: TRBJ2-5
abundance: .
v_gene: TRBV10-3
d_gene: TRBD2
len: 20
CDR3nt: TGTGCCATCAGTGAGCCTCCGGAGGTCGATAAGCGGGGCCCCCAAGAGACCCAGTACTTC
CDR3aa: CAISEPPEVDKRGPQETQYF

j_gene: TRBJ2-7
abundance: .
v_gene: TRBV28
d_gene: .
len: 12
CDR3nt: TGTGCCAGCAGAGGACAGACTTACGAGCAGTACTTC
CDR3aa: CASRGQTYEQYF

j_gene: TRBJ2-3
abundance: .
v_gene: TRBV6-4
d_gene: TRBD2
len: 13
CDR3nt: TGTGCCAGCAGAGGAGCGGGATCAGATACGCAGTATTTT
CDR3aa: CASRGAGSDTQYF

j_gene: TRBJ2-7
abundance: .
v_gene: TRBV19
d_gene: .
len: 13
CDR3nt: TGTGCCAGTAGTTTCTTACTATTAGGTGAGCAGTACTTC
CDR3aa: CASSFLLLGEQYF

j_gene: TRBJ1-2
abundance: .
v_gene: TRBV7-9
d_gene: TRBD1
len: 15
CDR3nt: TGTGCCAGCAGCTTCGGCCAGGGGGGTTCCTATGGCTACACCTTC
CDR3aa: CASSFGQGGSYGYTF

j_gene: TRBJ1-1
abundance: .
v_gene: TRBV6-1
d_gene: .
len: 13
CDR3nt: TGTGCCAGCAGTGAACGTATTGACACTGAAGCTTTCTTT
CDR3aa: CASSERIDTEAFF

j_gene: TRBJ2-5
abundance: .
v_gene: TRBV6-1
d_gene: TRBD2
len: 16
CDR3nt: TGTGCCAGCAGTGGACTAGCGGCCGTGACCCAAGAGACCCAGTACTTC
CDR3aa: CASSGLAAVTQETQYF

j_gene: TRBJ2-7
abundance: .
v_gene: TRBV27
d_gene: .
len: 16
CDR3nt: TGTGCCAGCAGTTTAACTTCGGAACAGCGGGCCGACGAGCAGTACTTC
CDR3aa: CASSLTSEQRADEQYF

j_gene: TRBJ1-1
abundance: .
v_gene: TRBV5-5
d_gene: .
len: 13
CDR3nt: TGTGCCAGCAGCTTGTTCCCCGGCACTGAAGCTTTCTTT
CDR3aa: CASSLFPGTEAFF

j_gene: TRBJ1-5
abundance: .
v_gene: TRBV5-6
d_gene: .
len: 15
CDR3nt: TGTGCCAGCAGCTTGTCCCAACGGGGCAATCAGCCCCAGCATTTT
CDR3aa: CASSLSQRGNQPQHF

j_gene: TRBJ2-1
abundance: .
v_gene: TRBV5-3
d_gene: .
len: 16
CDR3nt: TGTGCCAGAAGCTCCCTGTCGGCGGATACCTACAATGAGCAGTTCTTC
CDR3aa: CARSSLSADTYNEQFF

j_gene: TRBJ1-1
abundance: .
v_gene: TRBV15
d_gene: TRBD1
len: 13
CDR3nt: TGTGCCACCAGCGGACCAGGGGGCACTGAAGCTTTCTTT
CDR3aa: CATSGPGGTEAFF

j_gene: TRBJ2-6
abundance: few
v_gene: TRBV5-1
d_gene: .
len: 15
CDR3nt: TGCGCCAGCAGCTTGCCCAGGGCTGGGGCCAACGTCCTGACTTTC
CDR3aa: CASSLPRAGANVLTF

j_gene: TRBJ1-4
abundance: .
v_gene: TRBV7-6
d_gene: .
len: 14
CDR3nt: TGTGCCAGCAGCCAGCCAGGGTTAGGTGAAAAACTGTTTTTT
CDR3aa: CASSQPGLGEKLFF

j_gene: TRBJ2-5
abundance: .
v_gene: TRBV3-1/TRBV3-2
d_gene: TRBD2
len: 15
CDR3nt: TGTGCCAGCAGCCGGTCTAGCGGGAGTCAAGAGACCCAGTACTTC
CDR3aa: CASSRSSGSQETQYF

j_gene: TRBJ2-1
abundance: few
v_gene: TRBV2
d_gene: TRBD1
len: 18
CDR3nt: TGTGCCAGCAGTGGCCGGGACAGGGCTCTACCCACCTACAATGAGCAGTTCTTC
CDR3aa: CASSGRDRALPTYNEQFF

j_gene: TRBJ2-1
abundance: .
v_gene: TRBV2
d_gene: TRBD2
len: 14
CDR3nt: TGTGCCATCAGCGGGGGGGCGTCCTACAATGAGCAGTTCTTC
CDR3aa: CAISGGASYNEQFF

j_gene: TRBJ2-2
abundance: .
v_gene: TRBV9
d_gene: TRBD2
len: 19
CDR3nt: TGTGCCAGCAGGCCCGGGGGACTAGCGGGAGGAGTAGGCACCGGGGAGCTGTTTTTT
CDR3aa: CASRPGGLAGGVGTGELFF

j_gene: TRBJ1-4
abundance: .
v_gene: TRBV19
d_gene: .
len: 15
CDR3nt: TGTGCCAGTAGTATAGATGGGCCTGGGAATGAAAAACTGTTTTTT
CDR3aa: CASSIDGPGNEKLFF

j_gene: TRBJ2-5
abundance: .
v_gene: TRBV7-2
d_gene: .
len: 14
CDR3nt: TGTGCCAGCAGCCTTCTAGCGTTCGGAGAGACCCAGTACTTC
CDR3aa: CASSLLAFGETQYF